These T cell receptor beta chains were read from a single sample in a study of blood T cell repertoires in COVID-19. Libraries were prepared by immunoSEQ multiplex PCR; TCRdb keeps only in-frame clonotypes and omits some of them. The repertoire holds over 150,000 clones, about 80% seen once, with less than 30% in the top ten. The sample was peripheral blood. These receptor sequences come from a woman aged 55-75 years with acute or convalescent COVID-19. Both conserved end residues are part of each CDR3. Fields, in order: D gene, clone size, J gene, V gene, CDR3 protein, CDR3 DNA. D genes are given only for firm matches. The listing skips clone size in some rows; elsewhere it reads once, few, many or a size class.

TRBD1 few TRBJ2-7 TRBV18 CASSRQGARDEQYF TGTGCCAGCTCAAGACAGGGGGCGAGGGACGAGCAGTACTTC
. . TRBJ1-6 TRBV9 CASSVVGGQNSPLHF TGTGCCAGCAGCGTAGTGGGCGGACAGAATTCACCCCTCCACTTT
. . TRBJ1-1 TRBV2 CASSEASTGTAFF TGTGCCAGCAGTGAAGCTTCGACAGGAACGGCTTTCTTT
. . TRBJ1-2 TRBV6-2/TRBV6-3 CASSYTGEGYGYTF TGTGCCAGCAGTTACACAGGTGAAGGGTATGGCTACACCTTC
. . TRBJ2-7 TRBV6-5 CASSSDRSAPYEQYF TGTGCCAGCAGTTCCGACAGGTCCGCTCCCTACGAGCAGTACTTC
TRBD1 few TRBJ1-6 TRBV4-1 CASSLRTGDSPLHF TGCGCCAGCAGCTTGCGGACAGGGGATTCACCCCTCCACTTT
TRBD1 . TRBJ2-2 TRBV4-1 CASSPPGQGITGELFF TGCGCCAGCAGCCCTCCGGGACAGGGGATTACCGGGGAGCTGTTTTTT
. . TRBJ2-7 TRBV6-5 CASSYSGRGLSYEQYF TGTGCCAGCAGTTACTCGGGGCGGGGGCTCTCCTACGAGCAGTACTTC
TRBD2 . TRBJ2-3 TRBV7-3 CASSLNLAASTDTQYF TGTGCCAGCAGCTTAAATCTAGCGGCAAGCACAGATACGCAGTATTTT
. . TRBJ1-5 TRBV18 CASSRSGQRNQPQHF TGTGCCAGCTCAAGAAGCGGACAGCGCAATCAGCCCCAGCATTTT
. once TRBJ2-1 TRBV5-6 CASSRWTAYNEQFF TGTGCCAGCAGCCGTTGGACAGCCTACAATGAGCAGTTCTTC
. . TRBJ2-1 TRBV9 CASSVAGSTDEQFF TGTGCCAGCAGCGTAGCTGGTAGTACTGATGAGCAGTTCTTC
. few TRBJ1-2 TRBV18 CASSRTDSVLNYGYTF TGTGCCAGCTCCCGAACGGACAGCGTCCTTAACTATGGCTACACCTTC
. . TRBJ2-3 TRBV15 CATSRGGDTQYF TGTGCCACCAGCAGAGGCGGAGATACGCAGTATTTT
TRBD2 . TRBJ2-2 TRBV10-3 CAIGRRSSGTRYTGELFF TGTGCCATCGGGAGACGTTCCTCCGGGACTAGGTACACCGGGGAGCTGTTTTTT
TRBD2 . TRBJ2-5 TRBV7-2 CASSPIAGGRLGTQYF TGTGCCAGCAGCCCCATAGCGGGGGGCAGGTTGGGGACCCAGTACTTC
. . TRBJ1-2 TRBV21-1 CASSKALAMLVLREDDGYTF TGTGCCAGCAGCAAAGCTCTTGCTATGCTGGTTTTACGGGAAGATGATGGCTACACCTTC
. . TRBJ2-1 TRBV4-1 CASSHPSGYNEQFF TGCGCCAGCAGCCACCCGAGCGGGTACAATGAGCAGTTCTTC
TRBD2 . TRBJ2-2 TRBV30 CACASGVSTTGELFF TGTGCCTGTGCTAGCGGGGTGTCAACCACCGGGGAGCTGTTTTTT
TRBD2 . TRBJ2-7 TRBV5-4 CASSPPGGQNSYEQYF TGTGCCAGCAGCCCTCCGGGGGGTCAAAACTCCTACGAGCAGTACTTC
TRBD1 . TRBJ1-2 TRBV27 CASSEQGTYGYTF TGTGCCAGCAGTGAACAGGGGACATATGGCTACACCTTC
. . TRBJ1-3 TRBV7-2 CASSSSGRGGGNTIYF TGTGCCAGCAGCTCTTCGGGTAGGGGCGGTGGAAACACCATATATTTT
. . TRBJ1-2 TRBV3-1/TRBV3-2 CASSTAGGAGYGYTF TGTGCCAGCAGCACAGCGGGGGGCGCGGGCTATGGCTACACCTTC